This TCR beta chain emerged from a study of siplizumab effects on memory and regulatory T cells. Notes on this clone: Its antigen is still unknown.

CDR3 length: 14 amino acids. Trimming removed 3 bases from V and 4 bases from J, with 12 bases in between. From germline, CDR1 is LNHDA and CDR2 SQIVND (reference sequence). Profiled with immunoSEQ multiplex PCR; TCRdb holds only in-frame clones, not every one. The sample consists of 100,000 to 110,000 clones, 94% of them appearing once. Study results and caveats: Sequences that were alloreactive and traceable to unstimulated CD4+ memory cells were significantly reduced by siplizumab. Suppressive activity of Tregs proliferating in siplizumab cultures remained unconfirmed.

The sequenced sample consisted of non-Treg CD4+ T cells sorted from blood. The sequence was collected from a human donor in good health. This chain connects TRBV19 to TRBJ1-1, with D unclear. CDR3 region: CASSIVGSGTEAFF. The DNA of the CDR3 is TGTGCCAGTAGTATTGTGGGGTCAGGCACTGAAGCTTTCTTT.